This T cell receptor (beta chain) was retrieved from a study of shared clonotypes between healthy human individuals. The germline V gene has CDR1 MDHEN and CDR2 SYDVKM. The CDR3 totals 15 residues. V dropped 3 bases and J dropped 2; count of bases not matched to a gene: 4. Data came from immunoSEQ multiplex PCR; TCRdb stores just in-frame clones and leaves some out. The data show about 990,000 clones, approximately 80% seen once. Sequenced material: memory CD4+ T cells from PBMCs. Noted subset: CD45RA-negative fraction. The source is a man between 18 and 35 years old in good health. Some clones in this sample may be carry-over from other donors' samples. This chain links TRBV28 with TRBJ1-5, with 7 bases identical to TRBD1. DNA of the CDR3: TGTGCCAGCAGTTTTTTCGGGACAGGCAATCAGCCCCAGCATTTT. Translated, it gives CASSFFGTGNQPQHF.